Listed below are T cell receptor beta chains from one sample, sequenced in a study of cytomegalovirus exposure and HLA in healthy donors. TCRdb keeps only in-frame clones here, not all; method: immunoSEQ multiplex PCR. The table lists over 100,000 clones. Sequenced input: PBMCs. These receptor sequences come from a man aged 35-49 years in good health and CMV-seropositive. Each CDR3 is given with its conserved first and last residue. Each record gives: J gene, D gene, V gene, CDR3 DNA, CDR3 protein. The D gene is left open where the match is weak.

TRBJ2-5	.	TRBV15	TGTGCCACCAGTTCCCTAGCTCCTATCCAAGAGACCCAGTACTTC	CATSSLAPIQETQYF
TRBJ2-1	TRBD1	TRBV19	TGTGCCAGTTGCGTAACGGGGACAGGCGAGCAGTTCTTC	CASCVTGTGEQFF
TRBJ2-5	TRBD2	TRBV5-4	TGTGCCAGCAGCTCTGGATTGGCGGGAGGGGGCCAAGAGACCCAGTACTTC	CASSSGLAGGGQETQYF
TRBJ2-5	.	TRBV25-1	TGTGCCAGCAGTGATCCGACTACCCCTGGGGAGACCCAGTACTTC	CASSDPTTPGETQYF
TRBJ2-3	TRBD1	TRBV27	TGTGCCAGCAGTTATCCCGGAGGGACAGGAATAAGCACAGATACGCAGTATTTT	CASSYPGGTGISTDTQYF
TRBJ2-7	.	TRBV2	TGTGCCAGCAGATCGGACAGATCTGGGGAGCAGTACTTC	CASRSDRSGEQYF
TRBJ2-2	.	TRBV2	TGTGCCAGCAGTGAGTCAGGGGCGGCCGGGGAGCTGTTTTTT	CASSESGAAGELFF
TRBJ2-3	.	TRBV4-1	TGCGCCAGCAGCCAAGGGGGCGTTGAAACAGATACGCAGTATTTT	CASSQGGVETDTQYF
TRBJ2-3	TRBD2	TRBV11-2	TGTGCCAGCAGCCGGACTAGCGGGAGCCGGGGCACAGATACGCAGTATTTT	CASSRTSGSRGTDTQYF
TRBJ2-1	.	TRBV27	TGTGCCAGCATGGATATTGGGGGCGGGAATGAGCAGTTCTTC	CASMDIGGGNEQFF
TRBJ2-7	TRBD1	TRBV28	TGTGCCAGTGTGTCTAACCGGGACAGGGGGCTCTACGAGCAGTACTTC	CASVSNRDRGLYEQYF
TRBJ1-4	.	TRBV27	TGTGCCAGCAGTTTCCGAGACAGGCGGTTGACGTGGCTGTTTTTT	CASSFRDRRLTWLFF
TRBJ2-3	.	TRBV19	TGTGCCAGTAGTATGGGGAGGGGGTATGCAGATACGCAGTATTTT	CASSMGRGYADTQYF
TRBJ1-1	TRBD1	TRBV28	TGTGCCACCAAAACAGGGGGCGCGAGGAACACTGAAGCTTTCTTT	CATKTGGARNTEAFF
TRBJ2-7	TRBD1	TRBV7-6	TGTGCCAGCAGCCCCTCCCAACTTCTAGGGACAGGGGTCGAGCAGTACTTC	CASSPSQLLGTGVEQYF
TRBJ2-3	TRBD1	TRBV30	TGTGCCTGGGCCAAAACAGGGGGCGGCTTAGATACGCAGTATTTT	CAWAKTGGGLDTQYF
TRBJ2-2	TRBD2	TRBV7-8	TGTGCCAGCAGCCCCCGAACCGCAGCGGGATCTTCTAACACCGGGGAGCTGTTTTTT	CASSPRTAAGSSNTGELFF
TRBJ1-5	.	TRBV7-8	TGTGCCAGCAGCACCCACAGGGACCGCTTGACCAATCAGCCCCAGCATTTT	CASSTHRDRLTNQPQHF
TRBJ1-4	.	TRBV19	TGTGCCAGTAGTATGGGGAGGACTAATGAAAAACTGTTTTTT	CASSMGRTNEKLFF
TRBJ2-1	TRBD2	TRBV5-4	TGTGCCAGCAGCTTGGGGGTTAGCGGGACCTACAATGAGCAGTTCTTC	CASSLGVSGTYNEQFF
TRBJ2-1	.	TRBV11-2	TGTGCCAGCAGCTCCCTCCAGCGAAATTCGAACAATGAGCAGTTCTTC	CASSSLQRNSNNEQFF
TRBJ2-3	TRBD1	TRBV5-1	TGCGCCAGCAGCTTTCCCTCGGGACAGGGCACAGATACGCAGTATTTT	CASSFPSGQGTDTQYF
TRBJ2-7	TRBD1	TRBV25-1	TGTGCCAGCAGGGGACAGGGGAGTTACGAGCAGTACTTC	CASRGQGSYEQYF
TRBJ2-3	TRBD1	TRBV19	TGTGCCAGTAGTCCCAGGAGACAGGGAACAGATACGCAGTATTTT	CASSPRRQGTDTQYF
TRBJ1-4	TRBD1	TRBV6-1	TGTGCCAGCAGTATACGGACAGGGGAGGAAGGAAAACTGTTTTTT	CASSIRTGEEGKLFF
TRBJ2-5	.	TRBV5-8	TGTGCCAGCAGCAGCGGACAGCACGGGGAGACCCAGTACTTC	CASSSGQHGETQYF